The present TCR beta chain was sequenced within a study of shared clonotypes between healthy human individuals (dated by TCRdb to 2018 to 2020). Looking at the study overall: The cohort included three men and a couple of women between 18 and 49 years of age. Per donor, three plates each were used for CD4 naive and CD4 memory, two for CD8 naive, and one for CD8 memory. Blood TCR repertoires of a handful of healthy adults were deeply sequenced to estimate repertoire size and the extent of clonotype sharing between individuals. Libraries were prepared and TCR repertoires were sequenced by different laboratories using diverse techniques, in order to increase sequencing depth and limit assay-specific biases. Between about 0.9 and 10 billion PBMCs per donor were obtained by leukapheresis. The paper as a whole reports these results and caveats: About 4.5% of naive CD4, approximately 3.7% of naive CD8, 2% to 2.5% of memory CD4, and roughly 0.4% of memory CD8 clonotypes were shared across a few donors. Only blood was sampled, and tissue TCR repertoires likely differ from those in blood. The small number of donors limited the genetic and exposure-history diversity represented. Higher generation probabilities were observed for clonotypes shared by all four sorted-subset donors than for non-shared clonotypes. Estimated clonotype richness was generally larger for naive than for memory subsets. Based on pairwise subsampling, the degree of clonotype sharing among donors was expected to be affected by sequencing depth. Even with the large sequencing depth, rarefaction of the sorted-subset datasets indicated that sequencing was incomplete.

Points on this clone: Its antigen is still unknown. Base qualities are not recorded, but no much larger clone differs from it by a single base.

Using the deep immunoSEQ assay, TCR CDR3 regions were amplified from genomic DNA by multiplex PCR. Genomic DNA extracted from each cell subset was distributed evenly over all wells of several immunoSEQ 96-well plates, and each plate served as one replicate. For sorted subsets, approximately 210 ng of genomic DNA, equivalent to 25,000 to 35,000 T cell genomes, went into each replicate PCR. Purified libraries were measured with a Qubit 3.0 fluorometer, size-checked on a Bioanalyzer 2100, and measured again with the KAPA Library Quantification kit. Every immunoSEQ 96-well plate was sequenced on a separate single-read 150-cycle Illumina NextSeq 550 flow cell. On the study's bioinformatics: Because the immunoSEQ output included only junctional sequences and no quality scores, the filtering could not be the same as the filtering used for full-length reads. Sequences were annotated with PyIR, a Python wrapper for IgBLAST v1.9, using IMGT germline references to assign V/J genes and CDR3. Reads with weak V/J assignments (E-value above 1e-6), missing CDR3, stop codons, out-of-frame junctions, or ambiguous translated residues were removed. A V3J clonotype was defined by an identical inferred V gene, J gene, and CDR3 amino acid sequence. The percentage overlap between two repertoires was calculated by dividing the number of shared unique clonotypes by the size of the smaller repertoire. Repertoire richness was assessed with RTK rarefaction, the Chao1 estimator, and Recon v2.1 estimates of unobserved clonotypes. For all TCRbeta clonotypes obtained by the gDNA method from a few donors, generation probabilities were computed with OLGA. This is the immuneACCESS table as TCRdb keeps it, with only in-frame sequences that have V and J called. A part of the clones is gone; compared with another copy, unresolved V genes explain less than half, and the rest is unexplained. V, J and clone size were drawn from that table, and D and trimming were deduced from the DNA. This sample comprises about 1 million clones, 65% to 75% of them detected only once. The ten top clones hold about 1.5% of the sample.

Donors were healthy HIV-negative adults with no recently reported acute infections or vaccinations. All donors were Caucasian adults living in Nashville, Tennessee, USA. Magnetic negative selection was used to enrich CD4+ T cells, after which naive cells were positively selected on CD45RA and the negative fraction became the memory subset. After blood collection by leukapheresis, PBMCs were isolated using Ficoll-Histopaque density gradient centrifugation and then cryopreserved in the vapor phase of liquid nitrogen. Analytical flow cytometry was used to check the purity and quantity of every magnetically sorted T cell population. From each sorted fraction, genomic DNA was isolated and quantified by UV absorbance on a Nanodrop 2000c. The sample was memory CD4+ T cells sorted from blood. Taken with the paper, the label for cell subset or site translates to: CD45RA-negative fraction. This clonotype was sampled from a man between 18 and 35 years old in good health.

The nucleotides are TGTGCCAGCAGCCGGACTATTGGCGGCTACCAAGAGACCCAGTACTTC. This sequence encodes CASSRTIGGYQETQYF. This chain is built from TRBV5-4 and TRBJ2-5; a tentative D match to TRBD2 spans 6 bases. The V and J ends are trimmed by 4 bases and 0 bases, leaving 16 bases between them. The germline V gene (reference sequence) supplies CDR1 SGHNT and CDR2 YYREEE. From its cysteine to its phenylalanine, the CDR3 spans 16 amino acids. The retained sequence is limited to the CDR3, 48 bases, with the frame set at the first base.